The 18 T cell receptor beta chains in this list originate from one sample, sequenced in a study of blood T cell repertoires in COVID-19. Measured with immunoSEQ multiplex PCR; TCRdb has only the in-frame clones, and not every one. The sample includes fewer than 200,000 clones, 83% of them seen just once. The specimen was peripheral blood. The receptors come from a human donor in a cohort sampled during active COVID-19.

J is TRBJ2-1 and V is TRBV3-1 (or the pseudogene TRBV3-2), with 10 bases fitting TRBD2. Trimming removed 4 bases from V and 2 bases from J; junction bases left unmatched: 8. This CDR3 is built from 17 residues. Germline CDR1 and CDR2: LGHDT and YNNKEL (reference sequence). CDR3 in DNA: TGTGCCAGCAGCCTACCTGCGGGACTAGCGACCTACAATGAGCAGTTCTTC. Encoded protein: CASSLPAGLATYNEQFF.

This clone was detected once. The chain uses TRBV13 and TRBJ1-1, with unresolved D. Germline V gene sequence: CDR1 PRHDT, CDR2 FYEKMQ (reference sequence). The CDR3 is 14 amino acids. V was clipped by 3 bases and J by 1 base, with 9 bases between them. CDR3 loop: CASSFISGNTEAFF. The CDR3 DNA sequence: TGTGCCAGCAGCTTCATAAGCGGGAACACTGAAGCTTTCTTT.

DNA of the CDR3: TGTGCCAGCTCACCCCAGGGGGCCTTAGGACAGGGTGATAATTCACCCCTCCACTTT. Its protein is CASSPQGALGQGDNSPLHF. V and J are TRBV18 and TRBJ1-6, with 8 bases identical to TRBD1. With 3 bases clipped from V and 5 bases from J, the junction kept 15 bases outside the gene matches. Germline lookup yields CDR1 KGHSH and CDR2 LQKENI. The CDR3 contains 19 residues.

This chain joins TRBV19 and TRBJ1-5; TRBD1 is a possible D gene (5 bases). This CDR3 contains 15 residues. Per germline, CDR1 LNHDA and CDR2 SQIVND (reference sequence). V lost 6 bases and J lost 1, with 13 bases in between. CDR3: CASSPRGASNQPQHF. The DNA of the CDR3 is TGTGCCAGTAGCCCCCGTGGGGCGAGCAATCAGCCCCAGCATTTT.

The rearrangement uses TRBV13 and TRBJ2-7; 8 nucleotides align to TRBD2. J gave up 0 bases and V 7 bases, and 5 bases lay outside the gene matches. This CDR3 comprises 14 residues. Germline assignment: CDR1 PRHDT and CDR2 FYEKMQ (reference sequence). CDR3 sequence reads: CASNPAGGSYEQYF. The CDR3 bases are TGTGCCAGCAACCCTGCGGGAGGCTCCTACGAGCAGTACTTC. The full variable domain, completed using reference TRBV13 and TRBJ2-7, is AAGVIQSPRHLIKEKRETATLKCYPIPRHDTVYWYQQGPGQDPQFLISFYEKMQSDKGSIPDRFSAQQFSDYHSELNMSSLELGDSALYFCASNPAGGSYEQYFGPGTRLTVT.

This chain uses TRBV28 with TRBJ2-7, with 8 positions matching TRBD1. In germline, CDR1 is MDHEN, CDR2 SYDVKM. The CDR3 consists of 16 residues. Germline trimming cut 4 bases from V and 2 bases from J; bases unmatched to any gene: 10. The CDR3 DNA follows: TGTGCCAGCAGTTCCGTGGGACAGGTAATTACCTACGAGCAGTACTTC. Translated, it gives CASSSVGQVITYEQYF.

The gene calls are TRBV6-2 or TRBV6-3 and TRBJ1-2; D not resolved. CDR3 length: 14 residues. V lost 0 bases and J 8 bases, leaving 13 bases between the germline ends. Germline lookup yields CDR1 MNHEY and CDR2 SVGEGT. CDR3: CASSYSNSLGGYTF. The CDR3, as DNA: TGTGCCAGCAGTTACTCGAACAGCCTCGGAGGCTACACCTTC.

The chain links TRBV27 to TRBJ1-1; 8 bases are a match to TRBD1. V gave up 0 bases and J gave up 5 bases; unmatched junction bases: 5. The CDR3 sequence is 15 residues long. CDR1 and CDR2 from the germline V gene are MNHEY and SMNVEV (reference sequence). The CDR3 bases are TGTGCCAGCAGTTTATCCCGACAGGGGCGGACTGAAGCTTTCTTT. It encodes CASSLSRQGRTEAFF.

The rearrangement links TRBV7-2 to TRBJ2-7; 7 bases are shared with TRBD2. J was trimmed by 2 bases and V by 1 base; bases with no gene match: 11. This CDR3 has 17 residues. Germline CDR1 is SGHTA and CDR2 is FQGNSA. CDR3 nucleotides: TGTGCCAGCAGCTTAGTAGTAGCGGGTAGCGGGCCCTACGAGCAGTACTTC. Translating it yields CASSLVVAGSGPYEQYF.

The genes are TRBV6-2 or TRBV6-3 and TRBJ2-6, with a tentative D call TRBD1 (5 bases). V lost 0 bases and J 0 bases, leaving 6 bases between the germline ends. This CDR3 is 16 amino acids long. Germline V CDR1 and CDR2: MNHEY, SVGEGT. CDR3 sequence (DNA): TGTGCCAGCAGTTACTCCAGGGCCTCTGGGGCCAACGTCCTGACTTTC. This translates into CASSYSRASGANVLTF.

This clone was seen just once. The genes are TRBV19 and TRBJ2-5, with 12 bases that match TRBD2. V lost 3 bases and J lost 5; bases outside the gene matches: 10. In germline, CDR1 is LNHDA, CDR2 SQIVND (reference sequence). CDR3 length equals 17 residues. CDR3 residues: CASSIDRLAGGVETQYF. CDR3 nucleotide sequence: TGTGCCAGTAGTATCGATCGGCTAGCGGGAGGGGTGGAGACCCAGTACTTC.

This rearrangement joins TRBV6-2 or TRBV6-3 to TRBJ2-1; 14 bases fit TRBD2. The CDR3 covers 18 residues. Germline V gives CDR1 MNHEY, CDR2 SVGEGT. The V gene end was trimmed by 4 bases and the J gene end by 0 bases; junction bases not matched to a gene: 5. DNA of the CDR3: TGTGCCAGCAGTTCGCGACTAGCGGGGGGGAGCTCCTACAATGAGCAGTTCTTC. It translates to CASSSRLAGGSSYNEQFF.

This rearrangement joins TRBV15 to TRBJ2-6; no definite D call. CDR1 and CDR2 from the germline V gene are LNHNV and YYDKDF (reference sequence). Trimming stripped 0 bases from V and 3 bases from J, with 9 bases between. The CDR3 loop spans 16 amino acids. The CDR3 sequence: CATSRDRGVGANVLTF. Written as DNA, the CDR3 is TGTGCCACCAGCAGAGATCGAGGTGTTGGGGCCAACGTCCTGACTTTC.

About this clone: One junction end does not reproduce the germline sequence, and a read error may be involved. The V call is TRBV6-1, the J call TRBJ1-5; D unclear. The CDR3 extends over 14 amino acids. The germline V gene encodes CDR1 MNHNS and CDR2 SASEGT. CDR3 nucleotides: TGTGCCAGCAGGGAAGACGGTAGCAATCAGCCCCAGCATTTT. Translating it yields CASREDGSNQPQHF.

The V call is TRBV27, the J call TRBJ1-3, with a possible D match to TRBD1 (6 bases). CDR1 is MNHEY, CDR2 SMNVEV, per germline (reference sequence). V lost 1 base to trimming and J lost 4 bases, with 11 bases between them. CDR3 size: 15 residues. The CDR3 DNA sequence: TGTGCCAGCAGTTTATGGGGGGGCGACGGAAACACCATATATTTT. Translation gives CASSLWGGDGNTIYF.

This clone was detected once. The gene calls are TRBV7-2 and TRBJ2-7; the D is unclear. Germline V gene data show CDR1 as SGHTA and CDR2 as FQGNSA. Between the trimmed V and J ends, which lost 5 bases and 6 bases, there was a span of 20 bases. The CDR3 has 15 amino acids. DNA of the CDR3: TGTGCCAGCAGCCCGCGCCAAGACCCCGGGTCCGAGCAGTACTTC. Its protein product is CASSPRQDPGSEQYF.

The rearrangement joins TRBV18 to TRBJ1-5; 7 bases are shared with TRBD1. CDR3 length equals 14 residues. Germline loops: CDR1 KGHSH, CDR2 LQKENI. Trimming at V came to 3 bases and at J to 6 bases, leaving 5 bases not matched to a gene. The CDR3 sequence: CASSPDRVSQPQHF. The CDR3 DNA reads TGTGCCAGCTCACCCGACAGGGTTAGTCAGCCCCAGCATTTT.

The CDR3 region is CAIRGDSSSYEQYF. In DNA form, the CDR3 reads TGTGCCATCAGGGGGGACTCCAGCTCCTACGAGCAGTACTTC. V usage is TRBV10-3 and J usage is TRBJ2-7; TRBD2 is a possible D gene (6 bases). The CDR3 spans 14 residues. V lost 6 bases to trimming and J lost 0 bases, with 12 bases between them. Germline CDR1 reads ENHRY; CDR2 reads SYGVKD.